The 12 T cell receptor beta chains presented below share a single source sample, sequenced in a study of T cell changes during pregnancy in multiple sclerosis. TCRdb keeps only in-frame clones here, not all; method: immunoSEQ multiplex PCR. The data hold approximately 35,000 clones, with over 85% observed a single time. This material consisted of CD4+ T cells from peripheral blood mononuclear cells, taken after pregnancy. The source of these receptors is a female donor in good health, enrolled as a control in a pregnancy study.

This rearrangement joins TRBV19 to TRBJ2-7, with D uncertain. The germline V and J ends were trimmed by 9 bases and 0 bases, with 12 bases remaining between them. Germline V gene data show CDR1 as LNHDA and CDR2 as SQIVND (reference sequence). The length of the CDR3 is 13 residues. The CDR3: CASTGSPSYEQYF. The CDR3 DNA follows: TGTGCCAGCACCGGGTCCCCCTCCTACGAGCAGTACTTC.

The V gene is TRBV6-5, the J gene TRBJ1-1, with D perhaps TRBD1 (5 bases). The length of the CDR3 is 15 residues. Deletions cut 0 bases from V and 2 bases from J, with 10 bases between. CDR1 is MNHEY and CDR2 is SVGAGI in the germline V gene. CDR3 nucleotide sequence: TGTGCCAGCAGTTACTCTGGGCGGACAAACACTGAAGCTTTCTTT. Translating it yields CASSYSGRTNTEAFF.

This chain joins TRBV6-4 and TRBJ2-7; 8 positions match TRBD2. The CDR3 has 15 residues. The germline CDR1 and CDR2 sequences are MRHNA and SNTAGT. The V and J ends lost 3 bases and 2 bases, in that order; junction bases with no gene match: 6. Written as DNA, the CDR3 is TGTGCCAGCAGTGAAGGGGCCGGGAGGGCCTACGAGCAGTACTTC. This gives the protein CASSEGAGRAYEQYF.

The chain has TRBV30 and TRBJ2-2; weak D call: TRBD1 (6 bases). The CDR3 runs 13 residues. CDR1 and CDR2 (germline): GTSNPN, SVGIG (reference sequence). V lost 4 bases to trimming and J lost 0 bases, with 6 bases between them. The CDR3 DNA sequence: TGTGCCTGGACAGGGGCGAACACCGGGGAGCTGTTTTTT. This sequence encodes CAWTGANTGELFF.

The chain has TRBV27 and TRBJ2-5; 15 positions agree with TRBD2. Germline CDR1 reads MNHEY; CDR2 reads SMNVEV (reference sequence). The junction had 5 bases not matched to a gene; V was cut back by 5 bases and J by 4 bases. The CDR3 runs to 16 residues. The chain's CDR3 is CASSPGLAGGTETQYF. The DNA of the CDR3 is TGTGCCAGCAGTCCGGGACTAGCGGGGGGCACAGAGACCCAGTACTTC.

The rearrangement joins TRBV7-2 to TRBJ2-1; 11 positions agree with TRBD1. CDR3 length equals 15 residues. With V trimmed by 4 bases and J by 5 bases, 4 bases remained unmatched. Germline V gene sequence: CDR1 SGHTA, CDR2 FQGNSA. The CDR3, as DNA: TGTGCCAGCAGCTCGGGACAGGGGGTACACAATGAGCAGTTCTTC. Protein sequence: CASSSGQGVHNEQFF.

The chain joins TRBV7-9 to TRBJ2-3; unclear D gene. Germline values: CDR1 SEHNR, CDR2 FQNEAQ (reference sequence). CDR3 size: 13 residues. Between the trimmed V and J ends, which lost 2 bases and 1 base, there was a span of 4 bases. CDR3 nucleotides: TGTGCCAGCAGCTTACCAGGCACAGATACGCAGTATTTT. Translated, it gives CASSLPGTDTQYF.

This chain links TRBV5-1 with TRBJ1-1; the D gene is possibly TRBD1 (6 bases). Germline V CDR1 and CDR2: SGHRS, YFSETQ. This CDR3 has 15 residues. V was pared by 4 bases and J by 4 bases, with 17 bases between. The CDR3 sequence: CASSGGGAGGTEAFF. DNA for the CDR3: TGCGCCAGCAGCGGAGGGGGGGCCGGCGGCACTGAAGCTTTCTTT.

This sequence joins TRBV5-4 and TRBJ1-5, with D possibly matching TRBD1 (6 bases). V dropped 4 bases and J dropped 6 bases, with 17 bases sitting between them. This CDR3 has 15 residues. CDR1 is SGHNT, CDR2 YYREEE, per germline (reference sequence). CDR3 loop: CASSGGPGAGQPQHF. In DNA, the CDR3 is TGTGCCAGCAGCGGAGGCCCAGGGGCTGGTCAGCCCCAGCATTTT.

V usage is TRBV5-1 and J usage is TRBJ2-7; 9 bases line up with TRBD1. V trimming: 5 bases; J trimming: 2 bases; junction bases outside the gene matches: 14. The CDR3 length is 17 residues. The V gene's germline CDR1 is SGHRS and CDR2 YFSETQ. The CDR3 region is CASRPGTGPRGAYEQYF. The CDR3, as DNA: TGCGCCAGCAGACCTGGGACAGGGCCTCGGGGCGCCTACGAGCAGTACTTC.

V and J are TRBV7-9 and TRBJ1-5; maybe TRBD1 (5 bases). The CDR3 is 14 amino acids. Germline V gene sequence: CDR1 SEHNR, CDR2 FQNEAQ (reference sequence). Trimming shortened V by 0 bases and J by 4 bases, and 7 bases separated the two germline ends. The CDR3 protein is CASSLAGGNQPQHF. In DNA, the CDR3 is TGTGCCAGCAGCTTAGCGGGGGGGAATCAGCCCCAGCATTTT.

CDR3 region: CASSGARAATEAFF. CDR3 DNA sequence: TGTGCCAGCAGTGGCGCCAGGGCGGCCACTGAAGCTTTCTTT. This chain links TRBV6-1 with TRBJ1-1, with a possible D match to TRBD1 (5 bases). Germline-derived CDR1 and CDR2 are MNHNS and SASEGT. Trimming removed 4 bases from V and 4 bases from J, with 13 bases in between. This CDR3 is built from 14 residues.